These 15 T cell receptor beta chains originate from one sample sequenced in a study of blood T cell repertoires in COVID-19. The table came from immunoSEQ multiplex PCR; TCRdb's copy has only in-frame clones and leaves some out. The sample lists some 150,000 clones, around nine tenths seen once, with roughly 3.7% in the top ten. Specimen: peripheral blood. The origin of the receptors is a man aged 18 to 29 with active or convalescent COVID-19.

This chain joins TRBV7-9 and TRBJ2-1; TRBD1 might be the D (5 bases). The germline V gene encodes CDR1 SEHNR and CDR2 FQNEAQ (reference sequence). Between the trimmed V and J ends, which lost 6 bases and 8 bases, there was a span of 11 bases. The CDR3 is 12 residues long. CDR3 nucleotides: TGTGCCAGCAGAACCCTAGGGGATGAGCAGTTCTTC. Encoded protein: CASRTLGDEQFF.

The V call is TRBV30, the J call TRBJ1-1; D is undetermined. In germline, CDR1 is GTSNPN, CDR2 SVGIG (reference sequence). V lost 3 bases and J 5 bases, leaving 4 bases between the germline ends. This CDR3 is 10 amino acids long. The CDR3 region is CAWSQTEAFF. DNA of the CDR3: TGTGCCTGGAGCCAGACTGAAGCTTTCTTT.

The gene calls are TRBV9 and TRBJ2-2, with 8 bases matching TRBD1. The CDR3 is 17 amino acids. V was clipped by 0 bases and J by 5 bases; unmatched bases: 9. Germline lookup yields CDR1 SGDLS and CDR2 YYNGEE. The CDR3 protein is CASSVDPRQGLTGELFF. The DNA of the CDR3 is TGTGCCAGCAGCGTAGACCCCCGACAGGGGTTGACCGGGGAGCTGTTTTTT.

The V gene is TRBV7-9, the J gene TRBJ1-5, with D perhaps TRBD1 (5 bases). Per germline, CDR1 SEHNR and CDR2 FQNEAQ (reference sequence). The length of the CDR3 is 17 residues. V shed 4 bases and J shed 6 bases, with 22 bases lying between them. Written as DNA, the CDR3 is TGTGCCAGCAGCTCACCACAGAGGTGGGGGGGTGGTCAGCCCCAGCATTTT. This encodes CASSSPQRWGGGQPQHF.

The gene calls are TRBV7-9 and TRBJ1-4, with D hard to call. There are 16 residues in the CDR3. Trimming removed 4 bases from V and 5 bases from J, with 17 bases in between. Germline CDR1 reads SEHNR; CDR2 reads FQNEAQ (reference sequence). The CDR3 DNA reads TGTGCCAGCAGCTCCTCGGAGGCTCCCACCAATGAAAAACTGTTTTTT. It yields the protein CASSSSEAPTNEKLFF.

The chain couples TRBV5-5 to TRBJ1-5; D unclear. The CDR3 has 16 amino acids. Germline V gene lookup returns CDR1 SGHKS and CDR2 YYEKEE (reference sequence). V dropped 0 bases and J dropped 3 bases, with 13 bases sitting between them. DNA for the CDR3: TGTGCCAGCAGCTTGGTGGGTAGAGGCAACAATCAGCCCCAGCATTTT. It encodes CASSLVGRGNNQPQHF.

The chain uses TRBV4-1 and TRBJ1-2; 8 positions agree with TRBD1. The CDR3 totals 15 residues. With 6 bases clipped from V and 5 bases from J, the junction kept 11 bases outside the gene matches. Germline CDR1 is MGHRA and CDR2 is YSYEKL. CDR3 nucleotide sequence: TGCGCCAGCAGTCCCGGACAGGGCGTCGGGTATGGCTACACCTTC. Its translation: CASSPGQGVGYGYTF.

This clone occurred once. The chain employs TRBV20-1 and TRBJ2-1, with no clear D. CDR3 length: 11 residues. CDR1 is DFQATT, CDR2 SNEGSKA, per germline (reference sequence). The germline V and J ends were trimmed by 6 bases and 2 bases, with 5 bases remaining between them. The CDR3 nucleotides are TGCAGTGCCTTTACCTACAATGAGCAGTTCTTC. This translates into CSAFTYNEQFF.

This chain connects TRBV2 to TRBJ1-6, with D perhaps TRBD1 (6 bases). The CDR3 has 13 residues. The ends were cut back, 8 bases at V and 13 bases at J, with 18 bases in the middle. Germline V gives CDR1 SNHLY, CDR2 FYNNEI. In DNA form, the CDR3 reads TGTGCCAGCTTAGGGGGTCCCGCGAGGCCCCTCCACTTT. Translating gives CASLGGPARPLHF.

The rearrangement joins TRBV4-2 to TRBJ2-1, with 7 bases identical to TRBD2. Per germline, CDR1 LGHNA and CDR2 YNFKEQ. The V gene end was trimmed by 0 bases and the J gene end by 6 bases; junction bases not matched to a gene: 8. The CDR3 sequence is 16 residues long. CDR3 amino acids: CASSQDSGGGPNEQFF. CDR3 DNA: TGTGCCAGCAGCCAAGACTCAGGCGGGGGACCCAATGAGCAGTTCTTC.

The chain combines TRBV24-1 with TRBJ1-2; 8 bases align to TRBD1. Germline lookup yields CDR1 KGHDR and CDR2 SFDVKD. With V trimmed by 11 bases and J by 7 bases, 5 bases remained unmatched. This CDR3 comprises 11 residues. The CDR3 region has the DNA TGTGCCAGCCAGGGGGCCGGTGGCTACACCTTC. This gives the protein CASQGAGGYTF.

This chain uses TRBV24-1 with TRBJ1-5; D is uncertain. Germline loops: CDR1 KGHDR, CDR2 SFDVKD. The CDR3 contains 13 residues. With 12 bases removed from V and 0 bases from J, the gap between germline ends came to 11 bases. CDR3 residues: CAPLSYSNQPQHF. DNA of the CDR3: TGTGCCCCCTTGTCCTATAGCAATCAGCCCCAGCATTTT.

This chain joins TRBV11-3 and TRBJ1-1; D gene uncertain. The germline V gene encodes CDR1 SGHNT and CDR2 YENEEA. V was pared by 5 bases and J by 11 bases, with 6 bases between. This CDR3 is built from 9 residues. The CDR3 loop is CASSPLAFF. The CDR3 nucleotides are TGTGCCAGCAGCCCCCTCGCTTTCTTT.

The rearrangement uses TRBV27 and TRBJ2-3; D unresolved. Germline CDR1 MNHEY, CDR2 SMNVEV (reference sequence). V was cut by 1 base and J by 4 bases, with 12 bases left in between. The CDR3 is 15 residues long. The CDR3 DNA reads TGTGCCAGCAGTTTATTCCAAACCGTAGCAGATACGCAGTATTTT. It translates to CASSLFQTVADTQYF.

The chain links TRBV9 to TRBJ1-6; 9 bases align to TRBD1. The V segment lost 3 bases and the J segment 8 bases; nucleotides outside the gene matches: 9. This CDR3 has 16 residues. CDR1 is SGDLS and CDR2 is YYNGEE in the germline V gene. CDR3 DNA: TGTGCCAGCAGCGCGGGCGGACAGGGGTTCTATTCACCCCTCCACTTT. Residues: CASSAGGQGFYSPLHF.